This T cell receptor beta chain was captured in a study of breast tumors, draining lymph nodes, adjacent tissues. Study-wide results and caveats: Tumor TCR diversity was below lymph nodes but above nontumor tissue.

This clonotype was observed many times. Its antigen is currently unknown. Each CDR3 protein is one row after TCRdb ran MiXCR on the multiplex PCR reads. The data show about 220,000 distinct CDR3 sequences, around 34% seen once. Trimming took off 2 bases at V and 4 bases at J, with 12 bases between the two ends. The V gene's germline CDR1 is LNHDA and CDR2 SQIVND (reference sequence). CDR3 length: 14 residues. Samples came from axillary lymph nodes draining the breast cancer. The rearrangement joins TRBV19 to TRBJ2-7, with a weak D call TRBD1 (6 bases). The material sequenced was axillary lymph node tissue. The clonotype originates from a female donor with breast cancer. Some clones in this sample may be carry-over from other donors' samples. The CDR3 reads CASSIKQGLYEQYF. The CDR3 nucleotides read TGTGCCAGTAGTATAAAACAGGGATTGTACGAGCAGTACTTC. The full variable domain, its missing parts supplied by reference TRBV19 and TRBJ2-7, is DGGITQSPKYLFRKEGQNVTLSCEQNLNHDAMYWYRQDPGQGLRLIYYSQIVNDFQKGDIAEGYSVSREKKESFPLTVTSAQKNPTAFYLCASSIKQGLYEQYFGPGTRLTVT.